The 20 T cell receptor beta chains in this list originate from one sample, sequenced in a study of regulatory T cells in long-lasting Graves disease. The time point is: newly diagnosed GD, antithyroid drugs for less than 3 months. Generation of the TCR library employed RNA extracted from PBMCs. Construction of TCR beta libraries relied on iRepertoire HTBI primers and on Arm-PCR targeting CDR3 regions. Each CDR3 protein is one row after TCRdb ran MiXCR on the multiplex PCR reads. Here the sample spans around 500,000 distinct CDR3 sequences, less than 15% being singletons. These same data were also listed under a study on T cells in Graves' hyperthyroidism and ophthalmopathy.

Sequenced here: peripheral blood mononuclear cells (PBMCs), sampled at new diagnosis, from a patient treated with antithyroid drugs. Every receptor here comes from a young man with Graves disease.

The V and J genes are TRBV28 and TRBJ2-3; D uncertain. The CDR3 totals 13 residues. The V gene lost 9 bases and the J gene lost 0 bases, with 10 bases spanning the gap. Per the germline V gene, CDR1 is MDHEN and CDR2 is SYDVKM. CDR3 residues: CARVLWSTDTQYF. The CDR3 DNA sequence: TGTGCCAGAGTGCTCTGGAGCACAGATACGCAGTATTTT. Full variable domain (rest looked up from reference TRBV28 and TRBJ2-3): DVKVTQSSRYLVKRTGEKVFLECVQDMDHENMFWYRQDPGLGLRLIYFSYDVKMKEKGDIPEGYSVSREKKERFSLILESASTNQTSMYLCARVLWSTDTQYFGPGTRLTVL.

This clonotype showed up just a few times. This sequence joins TRBV20-1 and TRBJ2-1; the D is unclear. The length of the CDR3 is 11 residues. V lost 4 bases and J lost 10, with 11 bases in between. Germline V gene lookup returns CDR1 DFQATT and CDR2 SNEGSKA (reference sequence). CDR3 DNA sequence: TGCAGTGCTACTCCTGATAGGGAGCAGTTCTTC. Amino acid sequence: CSATPDREQFF.

There are many counts of this clonotype. The chain couples TRBV27 to TRBJ2-1; 7 nucleotides agree with TRBD1. The CDR3 is 15 amino acids. Germline trimming cut 5 bases from V and 0 bases from J; bases unmatched to any gene: 4. Germline V gene data show CDR1 as MNHEY and CDR2 as SMNVEV (reference sequence). The CDR3 region is CASSSAGGSYNEQFF. CDR3 sequence (DNA): TGTGCCAGCAGTAGCGCAGGGGGCTCCTACAATGAGCAGTTCTTC.

This clonotype has at least ten counts. DNA for the CDR3: TGCAGTGCTAGGGTTAGGGGCAGGACTGAAGCTTTCTTT. Encoded protein: CSARVRGRTEAFF. This rearrangement joins TRBV20-1 to TRBJ1-1; perhaps TRBD1 as D (5 bases). Germline assignment: CDR1 DFQATT and CDR2 SNEGSKA (reference sequence). The CDR3 contains 13 residues. Trimming stripped 3 bases from V and 5 bases from J, with 13 bases between.

This clonotype occurred many times. The gene calls are TRBV3-1 and TRBJ2-7; 7 positions match TRBD2. This CDR3 is 11 amino acids long. Per germline, CDR1 LGHDT and CDR2 YNNKEL (reference sequence). The V gene end was trimmed by 7 bases and the J gene end by 3 bases; junction bases not matched to a gene: 0. The CDR3 DNA sequence: TGTGCCAGCACTAGCGGCTACGAGCAGTACTTC. Protein product: CASTSGYEQYF.

This clonotype was found a few times. No conserved phenylalanine or tryptophan ends this CDR3, so it is likely a read error. V gene TRBV27 combines with J gene TRBJ2-3; 8 nucleotides align to TRBD2. The V gene's germline CDR1 is MNHEY and CDR2 SMNVEV (reference sequence). The CDR3 is 18 amino acids. Unmatched junction bases numbered 10, after V lost 2 bases and J lost 0 bases. The CDR3 nucleotides read TGTGCCAGCAGTTTAGGGCCACTAGCGGCTTCTAGCACAGATACGCAGTATTTG. As protein: CASSLGPLAASSTDTQYL.

The chain recombines TRBV7-6 with TRBJ2-3, with a tentative D call TRBD1 (6 bases). The germline V and J ends were trimmed by 5 bases and 3 bases, with 18 bases remaining between them. Germline CDR1 reads SGHVS; CDR2 reads FNYEAQ. The CDR3 has 16 amino acids. CDR3 in amino acids: CASSPRGHGFTDTQYF. In nucleotides, the CDR3 is TGTGCCAGCAGCCCCAGGGGTCACGGTTTTACAGATACGCAGTATTTT.

V and J are TRBV3-1 and TRBJ1-5, with D tentatively TRBD1 (6 bases). The CDR3 sequence is 13 residues long. The V end was cut by 2 bases, the J end by 7 bases, with 9 bases between. Germline V CDR1 and CDR2: LGHDT, YNNKEL (reference sequence). DNA of the CDR3: TGTGCCAGCAGCCAATCCAGGGGACAGCCCCAGCATTTT. This sequence encodes CASSQSRGQPQHF. The whole variable domain, remainder taken from reference TRBV3-1 and TRBJ1-5, is DTAVSQTPKYLVTQMGNDKSIKCEQNLGHDTMYWYKQDSKKFLKIMFSYNNKELIINETVPNRFSPKSPDKAHLNLHINSLELGDSAVYFCASSQSRGQPQHFGDGTRLSIL.

This clonotype was detected ten times or more. The chain recombines TRBV12-3 or TRBV12-4 with TRBJ1-1; D unresolved. V was clipped by 5 bases and J by 3 bases, with 13 bases between them. The CDR3 spans 14 residues. CDR3 bases: TGTGCCAGCAGTCCATCCAACGGGTACACTGAAGCTTTCTTT. It is translated as CASSPSNGYTEAFF.

This clonotype came up a few times. The genes are TRBV27 and TRBJ2-1, with a tentative D call TRBD2 (5 bases). The DNA end lines up better with TRBJ2-5; the J call may be wrong. The CDR3 totals 13 residues. Germline CDR1 MNHEY, CDR2 SMNVEV (reference sequence). CDR3 in amino acids: CASSQRPRETQYF. CDR3 DNA: TGTGCCAGCAGTCAGCGGCCGCGGGAGACCCAGTACTTC.

V and J are TRBV7-8 and TRBJ2-3, with 8 bases matching TRBD2. The CDR3 totals 13 residues. Trimming took 10 bases from V and 5 from J; bases not matched to a gene: 8. Germline CDR1 SGHVS, CDR2 FQNEAQ. CDR3: CATGGGRGDTQYF. The CDR3 DNA reads TGTGCCACCGGGGGGGGAAGGGGAGATACGCAGTATTTT.

In this sample, this clonotype turned up many times. The rearrangement uses TRBV7-3 and TRBJ2-3; D perhaps matches TRBD1 (5 bases). The V end lost 1 base, the J end lost 2 bases, and 10 bases lay between the germline ends. Looked up from germline, CDR1 is SGHTA and CDR2 is FQGTGA. The CDR3 has 15 amino acids. The CDR3 protein is CASSLIGRDTDTQYF. The CDR3 DNA sequence: TGTGCCAGCAGCTTAATTGGCAGGGACACAGATACGCAGTATTTT.

This clonotype occurred many times. The chain uses TRBV6-1 and TRBJ1-4; D is unclear. CDR1 is MNHNS, CDR2 SASEGT, per germline. The V end lost 6 bases, the J end lost 2 bases, and 10 bases lay between the germline ends. The CDR3 loop spans 14 amino acids. CDR3 residues: CASSSGGTNEKLFF. CDR3 in DNA: TGTGCCAGCAGCTCCGGTGGGACTAATGAAAAACTGTTTTTT.

This clonotype was counted ten times or more. The chain employs TRBV5-1 and TRBJ2-1, with a tentative D call TRBD2 (6 bases). Germline CDR1 SGHRS, CDR2 YFSETQ. Trimming pared 4 bases from V and 4 bases from J, leaving 15 bases between. The CDR3 contains 15 residues. CDR3 in DNA: TGCGCCAGCAGCCGGGACTCAGGCGAGTACAATGAGCAGTTCTTC. Amino acid sequence: CASSRDSGEYNEQFF.

At least ten counts were recorded for this clonotype. This chain links TRBV12-3 or TRBV12-4 with TRBJ1-4; D not certain. V was trimmed by 5 bases and J by 6 bases, leaving 16 bases between them. The CDR3 loop spans 15 amino acids. The CDR3 bases are TGTGCCAGCAGTCTAGGGAACCAGGCCTATGAAAAACTGTTTTTT. This encodes CASSLGNQAYEKLFF.

This clonotype was counted many times. The V and J genes are TRBV10-3 and TRBJ2-7; D gene ambiguous. V lost 0 bases and J 3 bases, leaving 9 bases between the germline ends. Germline CDR1 reads ENHRY; CDR2 reads SYGVKD. CDR3 length: 14 amino acids. CDR3 sequence reads: CAISESARHYEQYF. In nucleotides, the CDR3 is TGTGCCATCAGTGAGTCCGCGAGACACTACGAGCAGTACTTC.

This clonotype occurred a few times. The gene calls are TRBV6-5 and TRBJ1-2; TRBD1 matches 9 bases. The V segment lost 4 bases and the J segment 8 bases; nucleotides outside the gene matches: 11. CDR1 and CDR2 from the germline V gene are MNHEY and SVGAGI. The CDR3 length is 15 residues. The CDR3 reads CASSSMDRGQGGYTF. Here the CDR3 DNA reads TGTGCCAGCAGTTCTATGGACAGGGGTCAAGGGGGCTACACCTTC.

This clonotype was counted a few times. The chain is built from TRBV29-1 and TRBJ1-1; D is unclear. The V and J ends lost 0 bases and 11 bases respectively, with 10 bases between them. Germline CDR1 reads SQVTM; CDR2 reads ANQGSEA. The CDR3 covers 11 residues. DNA for the CDR3: TGCAGCGTTGAAGACCTCAATGGGGCTTTCTTT. This codes for CSVEDLNGAFF.

This chain links TRBV7-9 with TRBJ1-2, with a possible D match to TRBD1 (5 bases). V was shortened by 7 bases and J by 4 bases, with 22 bases between the two germline ends. The germline V gene encodes CDR1 SEHNR and CDR2 FQNEAQ (reference sequence). This CDR3 has 16 amino acids. The CDR3 is CASTHGGGWRSYGYTF. Here the CDR3 DNA reads TGTGCCAGCACCCATGGGGGTGGGTGGCGGAGCTATGGCTACACCTTC. Using reference TRBV7-9 and TRBJ1-2 for the parts outside the CDR3, the full variable domain is DTGVSQNPRHKITKRGQNVTFRCDPISEHNRLYWYRQTLGQGPEFLTYFQNEAQLEKSRLLSDRFSAERPKGSFSTLEIQRTEQGDSAMYLCASTHGGGWRSYGYTFGSGTRLTVV.

CDR3 DNA: TGTGCCAGCAGCCAAGCCGCGGTGGGCAGTCCCTACGAGCAGTACTTC. Residues: CASSQAAVGSPYEQYF. The chain links TRBV4-2 to TRBJ2-7; no clear D gene. This CDR3 spans 16 amino acids. V was pared by 1 base and J by 2 bases, with 15 bases between. The germline gives CDR1 LGHNA, CDR2 YNFKEQ.